This T cell receptor (beta chain) was captured in a study of cytomegalovirus exposure and HLA in healthy donors. Researchers ran the PCR with 60 Vbeta and 13 Jbeta primers. Only in-frame clones appear in the TCRdb table, and some are missing; sequencing was by immunoSEQ multiplex PCR. The sample carries about 170,000 clones, 79% recorded once. The sample holds a few counts of this clone. Its antigen is undetermined. Overall study findings and caveats: There were some 150 TCR beta chains listed as cytomegalovirus-associated. Later examination showed HLA-associated TCR beta chains had greater clonal expansion than equally common others.

Germline-derived CDR1 and CDR2 are LNHDA and SQIVND (reference sequence). V lost 3 bases, J lost 6 bases, and 14 bases lay in between. The CDR3 consists of 15 residues. The chain is built from TRBV19 and TRBJ2-2; D perhaps matches TRBD1 (6 bases). The sequenced sample was PBMCs. The sequence was obtained from a woman aged 50 to 65 in good health and CMV-seronegative. The CDR3, as DNA: TGTGCCAGTAGTATGACTGTGTCAGGGGCCGGGGAGCTGTTTTTT. Protein product: CASSMTVSGAGELFF.